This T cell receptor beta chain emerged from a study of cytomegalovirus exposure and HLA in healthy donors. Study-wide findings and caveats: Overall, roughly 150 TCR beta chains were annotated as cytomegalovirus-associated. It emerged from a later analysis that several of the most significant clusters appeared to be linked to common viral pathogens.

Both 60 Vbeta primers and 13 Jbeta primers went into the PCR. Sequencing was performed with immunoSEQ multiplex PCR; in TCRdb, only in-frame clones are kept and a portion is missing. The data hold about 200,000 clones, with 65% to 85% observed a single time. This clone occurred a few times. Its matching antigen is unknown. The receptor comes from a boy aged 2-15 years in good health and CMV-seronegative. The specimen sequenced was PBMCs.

The CDR3 nucleotides read TGCAGCGTTGCCGGGTTCCGGGGAGAGACCCAGTACTTC. It yields the protein CSVAGFRGETQYF. The J gene is TRBJ2-5, the V gene TRBV29-1, with TRBD2 as a possible D gene (5 bases). CDR1 and CDR2 from the germline V gene are SQVTM and ANQGSEA. Trimming took off 4 bases at V and 4 bases at J, with 13 bases between the two ends. The CDR3 is 13 amino acids.